This TCR beta chain came from a study of CD8+ T cells in alopecia areata. Study-wide context: Among treated patients, oral tofacitinib was administered at 5 to 10 mg twice daily. Affected scalp percentage gauged treated patients' severity.

It was cDNA, reverse transcribed from extracted RNA, that served as the sequencing template. Only in-frame clones appear in the TCRdb table, and some are missing; sequencing was by immunoSEQ multiplex PCR. The data hold under 130,000 clones, with 86% observed a single time. Treatment reported: oral pan-JAK inhibitor, 5-10 mg twice daily. Overall study findings and caveats: There was only one nonresponder, so it was unclear how baseline CD8+ expansion relates to response.

A note on this clone: Its antigen is currently unknown.

This sequence was found in a human donor with alopecia areata. The specimen comprised CD8+ T cells sorted from blood, sampled at approximately week 34, from a patient treated with tofacitinib.

Here the CDR3 reads CASSLGDRGRETQYF. The DNA of the CDR3 is TGTGCCAGCAGCCTTGGAGACAGGGGGCGAGAGACCCAGTACTTC. V and J are TRBV7-9 and TRBJ2-5, with 10 bases matching TRBD1. This CDR3 comprises 15 residues. The J segment lost 4 bases and the V segment lost 5 bases, leaving 7 bases of the junction unmatched. Germline V gives CDR1 SEHNR, CDR2 FQNEAQ (reference sequence). Looking up the rest from reference TRBV7-9 and TRBJ2-5 gives the full variable domain: DTGVSQNPRHKITKRGQNVTFRCDPISEHNRLYWYRQTLGQGPEFLTYFQNEAQLEKSRLLSDRFSAERPKGSFSTLEIQRTEQGDSAMYLCASSLGDRGRETQYFGPGTRLLVL.